The T cell receptor (beta chain) described here comes from a study of shared clonotypes between healthy human individuals. Profiled with immunoSEQ multiplex PCR; TCRdb holds only in-frame clones, not every one. In the table there are some 2.3 million clones, over 90% of which are singletons. The receptor was derived from a man aged 18 to 35 in good health. Some clones in this sample may be carry-over from other donors' samples. The sample consisted of naive CD4+ T cells from PBMCs. Subset described: CD45RA+ positively selected.

The CDR3 reads CASSKEGKYNNYGYTF. In DNA form, the CDR3 reads TGTGCCAGCAGCAAAGAAGGAAAGTATAATAACTATGGCTACACCTTC. J is TRBJ1-2 and V is TRBV21-1. TRBV21-1 is listed as a pseudogene. The CDR3 sequence is 16 residues long.